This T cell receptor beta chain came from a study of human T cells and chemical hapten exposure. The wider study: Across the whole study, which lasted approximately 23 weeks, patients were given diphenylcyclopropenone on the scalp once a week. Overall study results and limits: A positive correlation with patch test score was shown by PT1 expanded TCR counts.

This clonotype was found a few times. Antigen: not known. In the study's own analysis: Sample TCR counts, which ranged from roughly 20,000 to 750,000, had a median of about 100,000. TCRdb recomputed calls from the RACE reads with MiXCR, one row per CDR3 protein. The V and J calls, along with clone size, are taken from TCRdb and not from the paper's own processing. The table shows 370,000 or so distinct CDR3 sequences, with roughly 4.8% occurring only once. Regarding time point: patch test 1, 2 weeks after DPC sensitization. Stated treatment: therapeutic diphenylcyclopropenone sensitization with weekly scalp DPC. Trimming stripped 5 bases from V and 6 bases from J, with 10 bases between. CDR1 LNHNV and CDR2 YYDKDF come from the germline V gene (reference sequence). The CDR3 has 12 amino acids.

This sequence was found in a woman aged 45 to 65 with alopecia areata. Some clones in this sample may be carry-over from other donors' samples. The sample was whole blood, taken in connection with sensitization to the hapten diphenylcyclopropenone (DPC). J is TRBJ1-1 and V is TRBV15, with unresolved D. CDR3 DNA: TGTGCCACCAGCTCCCCTAAGGCTGAAGCTTTCTTT. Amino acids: CATSSPKAEAFF.